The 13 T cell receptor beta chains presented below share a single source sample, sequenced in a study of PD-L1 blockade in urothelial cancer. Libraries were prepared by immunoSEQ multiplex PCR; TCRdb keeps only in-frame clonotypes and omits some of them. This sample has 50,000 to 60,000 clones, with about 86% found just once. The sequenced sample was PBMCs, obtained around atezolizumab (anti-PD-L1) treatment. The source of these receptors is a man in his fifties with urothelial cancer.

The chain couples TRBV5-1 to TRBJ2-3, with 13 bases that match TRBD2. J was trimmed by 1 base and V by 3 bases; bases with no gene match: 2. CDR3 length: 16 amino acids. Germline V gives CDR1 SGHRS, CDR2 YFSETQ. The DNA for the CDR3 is TGCGCCAGCAGCTCGGGGACTAGCGGGGGCACAGATACGCAGTATTTT. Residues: CASSSGTSGGTDTQYF.

The CDR3 sequence: CASSGRLASSTDTQYF. In nucleotides, the CDR3 is TGTGCCAGCAGCGGCAGACTAGCATCTAGCACAGATACGCAGTATTTT. The chain is built from TRBV9 and TRBJ2-3, with 7 bases fitting TRBD2. The CDR3 extends over 16 amino acids. Per germline, CDR1 SGDLS and CDR2 YYNGEE. V lost 3 bases, J lost 0 bases, and 7 bases stayed unmatched.

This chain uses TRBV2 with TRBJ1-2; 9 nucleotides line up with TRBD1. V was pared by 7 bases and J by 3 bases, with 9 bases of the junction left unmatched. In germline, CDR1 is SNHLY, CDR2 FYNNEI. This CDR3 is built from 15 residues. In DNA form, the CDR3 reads TGTGCCAGCATAAGACAGGGGGTTTTGGACTATGGCTACACCTTC. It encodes CASIRQGVLDYGYTF.

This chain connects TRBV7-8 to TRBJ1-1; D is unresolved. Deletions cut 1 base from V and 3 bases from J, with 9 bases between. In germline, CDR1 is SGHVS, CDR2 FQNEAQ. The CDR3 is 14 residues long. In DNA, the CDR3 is TGTGCCAGCAGCTTAGGGTCCCGGGACACTGAAGCTTTCTTT. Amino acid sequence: CASSLGSRDTEAFF.

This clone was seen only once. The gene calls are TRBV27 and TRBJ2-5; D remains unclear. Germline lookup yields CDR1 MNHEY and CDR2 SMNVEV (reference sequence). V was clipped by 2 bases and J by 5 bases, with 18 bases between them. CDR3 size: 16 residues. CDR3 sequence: CASSLNPQRPGETQYF. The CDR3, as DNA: TGTGCCAGCAGTTTAAACCCTCAGCGCCCTGGGGAGACCCAGTACTTC.

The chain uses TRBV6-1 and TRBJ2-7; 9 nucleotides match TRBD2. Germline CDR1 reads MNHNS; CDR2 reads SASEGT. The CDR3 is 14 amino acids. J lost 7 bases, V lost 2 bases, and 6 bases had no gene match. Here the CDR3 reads CASSEIAGVEEQYF. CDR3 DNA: TGTGCCAGCAGTGAAATAGCGGGAGTGGAAGAGCAGTACTTC.

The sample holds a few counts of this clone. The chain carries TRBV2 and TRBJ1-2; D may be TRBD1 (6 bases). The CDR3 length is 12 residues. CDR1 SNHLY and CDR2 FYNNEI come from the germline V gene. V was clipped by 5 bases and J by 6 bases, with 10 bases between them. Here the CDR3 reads CASSLRDNGYTF. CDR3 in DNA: TGTGCCAGCAGTCTCCGGGACAATGGCTACACCTTC.

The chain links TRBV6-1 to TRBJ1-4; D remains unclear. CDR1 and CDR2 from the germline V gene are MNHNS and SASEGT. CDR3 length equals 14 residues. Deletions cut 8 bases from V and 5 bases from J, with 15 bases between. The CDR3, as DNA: TGTGCCAGCGAGGGTGGAGGGTGGAATGAAAAACTGTTTTTT. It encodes CASEGGGWNEKLFF.

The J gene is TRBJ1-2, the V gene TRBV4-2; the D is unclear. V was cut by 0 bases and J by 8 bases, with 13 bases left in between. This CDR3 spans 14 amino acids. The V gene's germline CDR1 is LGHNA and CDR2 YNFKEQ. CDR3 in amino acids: CASSQDTSGPGYTF. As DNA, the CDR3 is TGTGCCAGCAGCCAAGATACTTCTGGGCCCGGCTACACCTTC.

CDR3 residues: CAWVPTGIKAFF. In DNA, the CDR3 is TGTGCCTGGGTACCGACAGGGATCAAAGCTTTCTTT. The chain combines TRBV30 with TRBJ1-1; 7 nucleotides match TRBD1. The CDR3 runs 12 residues. CDR1 is GTSNPN and CDR2 is SVGIG in the germline V gene (reference sequence). The V segment lost 5 bases and the J segment 9 bases; nucleotides outside the gene matches: 9.

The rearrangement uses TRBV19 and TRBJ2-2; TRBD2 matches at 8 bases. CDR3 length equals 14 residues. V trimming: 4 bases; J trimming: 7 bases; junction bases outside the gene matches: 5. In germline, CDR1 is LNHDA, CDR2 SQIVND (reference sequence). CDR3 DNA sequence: TGTGCCAGTAGTAATCGCGGGAGGTTCGGGGAGCTGTTTTTT. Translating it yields CASSNRGRFGELFF. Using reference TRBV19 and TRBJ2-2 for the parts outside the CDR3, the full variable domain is DGGITQSPKYLFRKEGQNVTLSCEQNLNHDAMYWYRQDPGQGLRLIYYSQIVNDFQKGDIAEGYSVSREKKESFPLTVTSAQKNPTAFYLCASSNRGRFGELFFGEGSRLTVL.

This chain's CDR3 is CASSWGRESYEQYF. CDR3 sequence (DNA): TGTGCCAGCAGCTGGGGGCGGGAGTCCTACGAGCAGTACTTC. The rearrangement uses TRBV5-5 and TRBJ2-7; possibly TRBD2 for D (7 bases). V was clipped by 3 bases and J by 1 base, with 11 bases between them. Germline V gene lookup returns CDR1 SGHKS and CDR2 YYEKEE (reference sequence). The CDR3 is made up of 14 amino acids.

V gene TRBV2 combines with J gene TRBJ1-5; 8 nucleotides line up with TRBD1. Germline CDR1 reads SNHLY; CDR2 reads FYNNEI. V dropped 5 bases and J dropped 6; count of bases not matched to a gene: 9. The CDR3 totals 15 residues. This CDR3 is CASSRGQGSVQPQHF. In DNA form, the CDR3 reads TGTGCCAGCAGTCGAGGACAGGGTTCTGTTCAGCCCCAGCATTTT. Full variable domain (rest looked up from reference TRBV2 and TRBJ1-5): EPEVTQTPSHQVTQMGQEVILRCVPISNHLYFYWYRQILGQKVEFLVSFYNNEISEKSEIFDDQFSVERPDGSNFTLKIRSTKLEDSAMYFCASSRGQGSVQPQHFGDGTRLSIL.